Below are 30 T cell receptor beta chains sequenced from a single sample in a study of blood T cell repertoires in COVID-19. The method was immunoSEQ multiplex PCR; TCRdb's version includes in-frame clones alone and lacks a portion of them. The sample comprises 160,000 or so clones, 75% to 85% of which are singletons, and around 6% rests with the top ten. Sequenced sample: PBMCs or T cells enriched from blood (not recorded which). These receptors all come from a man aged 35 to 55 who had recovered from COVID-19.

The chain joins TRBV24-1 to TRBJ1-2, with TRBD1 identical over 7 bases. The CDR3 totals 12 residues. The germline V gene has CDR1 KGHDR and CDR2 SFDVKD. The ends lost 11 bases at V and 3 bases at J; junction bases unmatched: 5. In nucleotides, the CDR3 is TGTGCCATCTCAGACAGGGACTATGGCTACACCTTC. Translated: CAISDRDYGYTF.

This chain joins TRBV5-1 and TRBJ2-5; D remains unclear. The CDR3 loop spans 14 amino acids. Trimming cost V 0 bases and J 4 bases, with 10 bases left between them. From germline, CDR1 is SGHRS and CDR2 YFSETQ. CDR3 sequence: CASSLVEELETQYF. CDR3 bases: TGCGCCAGCAGCTTGGTTGAGGAGTTAGAGACCCAGTACTTC.

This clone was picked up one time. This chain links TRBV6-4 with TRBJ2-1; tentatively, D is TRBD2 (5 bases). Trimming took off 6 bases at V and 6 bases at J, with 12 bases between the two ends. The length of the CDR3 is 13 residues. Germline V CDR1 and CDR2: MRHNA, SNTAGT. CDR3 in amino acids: CASSPGRSNEQFF. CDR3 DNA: TGTGCCAGCAGCCCTGGGAGAAGCAATGAGCAGTTCTTC.

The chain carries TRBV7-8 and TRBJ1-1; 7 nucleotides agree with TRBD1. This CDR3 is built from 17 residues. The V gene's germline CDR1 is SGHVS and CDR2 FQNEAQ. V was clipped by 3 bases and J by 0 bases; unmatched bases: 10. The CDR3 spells CASSLRTQTGMNTEAFF. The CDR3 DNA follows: TGTGCCAGCAGCTTGAGGACTCAGACAGGGATGAACACTGAAGCTTTCTTT.

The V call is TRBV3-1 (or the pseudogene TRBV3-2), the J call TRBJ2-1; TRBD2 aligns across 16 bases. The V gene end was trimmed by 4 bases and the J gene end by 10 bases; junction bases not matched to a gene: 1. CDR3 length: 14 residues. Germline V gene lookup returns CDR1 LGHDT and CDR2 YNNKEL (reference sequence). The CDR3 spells CASSPGLAGGEQFF. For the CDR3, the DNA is TGTGCCAGCAGCCCGGGACTAGCGGGGGGGGAGCAGTTCTTC.

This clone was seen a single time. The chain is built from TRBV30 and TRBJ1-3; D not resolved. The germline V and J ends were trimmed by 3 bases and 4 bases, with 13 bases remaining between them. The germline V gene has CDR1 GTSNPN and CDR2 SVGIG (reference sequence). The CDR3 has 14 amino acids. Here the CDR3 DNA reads TGTGCCTGGAGGCCGATAGCGGGGGGAAACACCATATATTTT. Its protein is CAWRPIAGGNTIYF.

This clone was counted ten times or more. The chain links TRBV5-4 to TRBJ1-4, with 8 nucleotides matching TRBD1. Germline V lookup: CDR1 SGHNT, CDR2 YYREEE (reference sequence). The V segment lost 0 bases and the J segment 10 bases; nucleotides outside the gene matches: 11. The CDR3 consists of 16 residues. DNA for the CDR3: TGTGCCAGCAGCTTGGACCAGGGGGCCAGTTTTGGAAAACTGTTTTTT. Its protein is CASSLDQGASFGKLFF.

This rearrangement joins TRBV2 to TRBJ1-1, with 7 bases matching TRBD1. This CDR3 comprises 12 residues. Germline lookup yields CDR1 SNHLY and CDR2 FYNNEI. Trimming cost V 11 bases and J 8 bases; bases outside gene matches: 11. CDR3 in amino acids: CAASGGTAEAFF. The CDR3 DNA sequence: TGTGCCGCCTCAGGAGGGACAGCGGAAGCTTTCTTT.

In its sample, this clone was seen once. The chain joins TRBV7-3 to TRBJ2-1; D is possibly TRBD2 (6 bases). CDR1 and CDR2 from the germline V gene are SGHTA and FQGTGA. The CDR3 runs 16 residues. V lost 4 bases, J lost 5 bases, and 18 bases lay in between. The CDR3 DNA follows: TGTGCCAGCAGCTCGACTCCCTGGGACTTAAACAATGAGCAGTTCTTC. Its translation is CASSSTPWDLNNEQFF. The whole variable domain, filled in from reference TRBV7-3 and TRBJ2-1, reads GAGVSQTPSNKVTEKGKYVELRCDPISGHTALYWYRQSLGQGPEFLIYFQGTGAADDSGLPNDRFFAVRPEGSVSTLKIQRTERGDSAVYLCASSSTPWDLNNEQFFGPGTRLTVL.

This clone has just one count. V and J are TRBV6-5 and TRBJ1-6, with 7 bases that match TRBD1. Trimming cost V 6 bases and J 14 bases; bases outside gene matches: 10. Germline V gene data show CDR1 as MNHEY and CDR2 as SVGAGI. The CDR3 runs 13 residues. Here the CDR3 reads CASRQQGIETLHF. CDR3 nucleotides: TGTGCCAGCAGACAACAGGGGATAGAAACCCTCCACTTT.

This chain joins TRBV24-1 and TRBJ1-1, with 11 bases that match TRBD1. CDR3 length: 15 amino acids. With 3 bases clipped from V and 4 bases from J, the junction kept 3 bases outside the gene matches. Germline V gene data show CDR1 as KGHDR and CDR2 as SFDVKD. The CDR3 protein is CATSDTGTGGTEAFF. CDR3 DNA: TGTGCCACCAGTGATACAGGGACAGGGGGCACTGAAGCTTTCTTT.

The CDR3 reads CASSQDRGWTSGDTQYF. Written as DNA, the CDR3 is TGTGCCAGCAGCCAAGATAGAGGGTGGACTAGCGGTGATACGCAGTATTTT. This chain connects TRBV3-1 (or the pseudogene TRBV3-2) to TRBJ2-3, with TRBD2 identical over 10 bases. J gave up 6 bases and V 0 bases, and 9 bases lay outside the gene matches. CDR3 length: 17 amino acids. Germline CDR1 and CDR2: LGHDT and YNNKEL (reference sequence).

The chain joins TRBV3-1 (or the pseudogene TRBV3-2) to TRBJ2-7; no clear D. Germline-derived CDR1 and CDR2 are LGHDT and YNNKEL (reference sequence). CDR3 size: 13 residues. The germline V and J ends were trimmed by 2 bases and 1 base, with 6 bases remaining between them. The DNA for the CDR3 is TGTGCCAGCAGCCAAACTACTTCCTACGAGCAGTACGTC. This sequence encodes CASSQTTSYEQYV.

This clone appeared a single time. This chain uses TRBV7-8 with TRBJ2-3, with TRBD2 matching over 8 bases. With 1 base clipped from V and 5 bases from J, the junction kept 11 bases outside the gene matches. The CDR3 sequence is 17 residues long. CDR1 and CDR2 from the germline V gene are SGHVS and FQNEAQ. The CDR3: CASSLVVGGGPRDTQYF. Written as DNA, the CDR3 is TGTGCCAGCAGCTTAGTTGTGGGCGGGGGGCCGCGAGATACGCAGTATTTT. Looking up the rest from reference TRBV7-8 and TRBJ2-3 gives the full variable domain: GAGVSQSPRYKVAKRGQDVALRCDPISGHVSLFWYQQALGQGPEFLTYFQNEAQLDKSGLPSDRFFAERPEGSVSTLKIQRTQQEDSAVYLCASSLVVGGGPRDTQYFGPGTRLTVL.

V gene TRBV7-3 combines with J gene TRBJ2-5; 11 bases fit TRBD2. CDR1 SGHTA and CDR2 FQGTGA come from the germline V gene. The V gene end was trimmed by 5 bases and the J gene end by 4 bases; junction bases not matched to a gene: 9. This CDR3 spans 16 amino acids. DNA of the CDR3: TGTGCCAGCAGCCCCCTTAGCGGGGGGGACAGAGAGACCCAGTACTTC. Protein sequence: CASSPLSGGDRETQYF. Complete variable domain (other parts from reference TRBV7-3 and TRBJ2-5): GAGVSQTPSNKVTEKGKYVELRCDPISGHTALYWYRQSLGQGPEFLIYFQGTGAADDSGLPNDRFFAVRPEGSVSTLKIQRTERGDSAVYLCASSPLSGGDRETQYFGPGTRLLVL.

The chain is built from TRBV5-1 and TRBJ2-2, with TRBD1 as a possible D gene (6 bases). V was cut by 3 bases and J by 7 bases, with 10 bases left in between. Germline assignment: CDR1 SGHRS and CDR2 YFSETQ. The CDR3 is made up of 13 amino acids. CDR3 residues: CASSSAGVGELFF. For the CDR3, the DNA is TGCGCCAGCAGCTCTGCAGGGGTCGGGGAGCTGTTTTTT.

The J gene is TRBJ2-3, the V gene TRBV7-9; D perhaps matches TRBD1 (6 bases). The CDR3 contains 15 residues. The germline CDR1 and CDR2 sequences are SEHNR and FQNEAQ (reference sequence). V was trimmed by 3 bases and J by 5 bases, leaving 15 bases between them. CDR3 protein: CASSFRQGRIDTQYF. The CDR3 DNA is TGTGCCAGCAGCTTTAGGCAGGGGCGGATAGATACGCAGTATTTT.

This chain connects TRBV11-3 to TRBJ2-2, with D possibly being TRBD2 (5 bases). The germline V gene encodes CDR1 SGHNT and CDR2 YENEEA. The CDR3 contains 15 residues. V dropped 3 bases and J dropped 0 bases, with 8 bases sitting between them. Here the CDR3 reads CASSFLAANTGELFF. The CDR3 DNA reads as TGTGCCAGCAGCTTCCTAGCTGCGAACACCGGGGAGCTGTTTTTT.

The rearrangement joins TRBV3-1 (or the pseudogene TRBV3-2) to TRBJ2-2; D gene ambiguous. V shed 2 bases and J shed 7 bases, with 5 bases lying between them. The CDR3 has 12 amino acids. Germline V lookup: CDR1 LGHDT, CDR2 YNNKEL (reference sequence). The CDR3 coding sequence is TGTGCCAGCAGCCAAAATATCGGGGAGCTGTTTTTT. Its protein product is CASSQNIGELFF.

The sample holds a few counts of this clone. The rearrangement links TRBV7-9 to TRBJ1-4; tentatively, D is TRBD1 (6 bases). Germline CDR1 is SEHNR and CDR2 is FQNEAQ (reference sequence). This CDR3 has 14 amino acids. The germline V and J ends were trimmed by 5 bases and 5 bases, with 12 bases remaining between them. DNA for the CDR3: TGTGCCAGCAGCCAGGGGCAGTCAAATGAAAAACTGTTTTTT. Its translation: CASSQGQSNEKLFF.

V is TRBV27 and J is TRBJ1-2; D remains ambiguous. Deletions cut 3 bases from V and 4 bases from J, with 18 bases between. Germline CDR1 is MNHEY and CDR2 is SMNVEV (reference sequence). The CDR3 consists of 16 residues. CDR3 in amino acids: CASSFLDGAFGYGYTF. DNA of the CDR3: TGTGCCAGCAGTTTCCTAGACGGCGCCTTTGGCTATGGCTACACCTTC.

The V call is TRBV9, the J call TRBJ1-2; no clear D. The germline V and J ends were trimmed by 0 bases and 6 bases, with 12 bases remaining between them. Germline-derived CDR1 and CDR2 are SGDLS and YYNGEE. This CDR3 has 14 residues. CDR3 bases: TGTGCCAGCAGCGTAGCCACAGTCCAACATGGCTACACCTTC. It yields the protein CASSVATVQHGYTF.

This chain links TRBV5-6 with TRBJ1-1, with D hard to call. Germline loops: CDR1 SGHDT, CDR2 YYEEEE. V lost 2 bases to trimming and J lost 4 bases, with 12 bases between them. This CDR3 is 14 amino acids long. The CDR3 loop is CASSFRGLSTEAFF. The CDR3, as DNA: TGTGCCAGCAGCTTCAGAGGGTTAAGCACTGAAGCTTTCTTT.

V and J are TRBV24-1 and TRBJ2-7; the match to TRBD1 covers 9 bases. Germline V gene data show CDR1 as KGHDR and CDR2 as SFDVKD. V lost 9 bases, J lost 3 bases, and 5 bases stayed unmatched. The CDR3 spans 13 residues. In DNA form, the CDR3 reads TGTGCCACCCAAAGGACAGGGGACTACGAGCAGTACTTC. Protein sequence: CATQRTGDYEQYF.

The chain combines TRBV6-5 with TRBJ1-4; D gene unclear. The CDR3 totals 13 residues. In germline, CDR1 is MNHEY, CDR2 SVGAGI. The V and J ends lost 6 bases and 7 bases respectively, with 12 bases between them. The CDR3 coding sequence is TGTGCCAGCAGGACCCACGAGGCTGAAAAACTGTTTTTT. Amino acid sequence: CASRTHEAEKLFF.

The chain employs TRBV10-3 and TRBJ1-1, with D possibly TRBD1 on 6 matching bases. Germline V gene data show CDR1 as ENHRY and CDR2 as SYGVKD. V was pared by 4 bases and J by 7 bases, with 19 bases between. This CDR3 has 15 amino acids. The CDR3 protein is CAISGSPESGVEAFF. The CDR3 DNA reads TGTGCCATCAGTGGGAGTCCGGAGTCAGGGGTTGAAGCTTTCTTT.

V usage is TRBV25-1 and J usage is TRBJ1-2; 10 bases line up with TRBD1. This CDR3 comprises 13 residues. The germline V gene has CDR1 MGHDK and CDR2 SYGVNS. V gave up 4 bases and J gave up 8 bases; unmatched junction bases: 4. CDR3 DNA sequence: TGTGCCAGCAGTGCGGGACAGGGGTTGGGCTACACCTTC. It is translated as CASSAGQGLGYTF.

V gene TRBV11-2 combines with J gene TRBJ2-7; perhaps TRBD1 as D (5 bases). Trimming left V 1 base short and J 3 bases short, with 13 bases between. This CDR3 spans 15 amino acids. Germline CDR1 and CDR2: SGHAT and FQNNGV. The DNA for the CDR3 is TGTGCCAGCAGCTTAGGAACGGACACCCACTACGAGCAGTACGTC. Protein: CASSLGTDTHYEQYV.

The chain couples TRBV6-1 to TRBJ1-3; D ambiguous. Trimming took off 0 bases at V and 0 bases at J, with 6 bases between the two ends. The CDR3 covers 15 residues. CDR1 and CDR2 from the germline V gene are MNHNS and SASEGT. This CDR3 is CASSEASGSGNTIYF. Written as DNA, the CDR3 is TGTGCCAGCAGTGAAGCGTCGGGCTCTGGAAACACCATATATTTT.

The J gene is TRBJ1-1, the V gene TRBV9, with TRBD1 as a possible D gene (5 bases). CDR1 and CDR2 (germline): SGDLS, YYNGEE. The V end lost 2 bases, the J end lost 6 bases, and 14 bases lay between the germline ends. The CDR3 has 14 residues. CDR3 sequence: CASSVRDWLAEAFF. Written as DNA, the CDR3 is TGTGCCAGCAGCGTCAGGGATTGGCTCGCTGAAGCTTTCTTT.